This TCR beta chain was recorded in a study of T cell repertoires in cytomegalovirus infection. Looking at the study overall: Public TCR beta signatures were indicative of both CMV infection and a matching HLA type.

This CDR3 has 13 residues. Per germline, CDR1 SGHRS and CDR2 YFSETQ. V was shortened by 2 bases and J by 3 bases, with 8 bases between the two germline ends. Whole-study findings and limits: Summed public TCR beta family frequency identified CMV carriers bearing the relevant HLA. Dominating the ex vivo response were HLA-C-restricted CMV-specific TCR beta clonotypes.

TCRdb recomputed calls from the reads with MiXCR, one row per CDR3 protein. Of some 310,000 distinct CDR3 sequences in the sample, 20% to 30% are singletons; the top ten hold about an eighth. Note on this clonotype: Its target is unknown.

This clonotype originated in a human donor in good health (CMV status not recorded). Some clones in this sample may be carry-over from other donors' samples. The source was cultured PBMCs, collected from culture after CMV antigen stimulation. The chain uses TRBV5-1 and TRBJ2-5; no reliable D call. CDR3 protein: CASSFRAKETQYF. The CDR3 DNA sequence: TGCGCCAGCAGCTTCCGGGCGAAAGAGACCCAGTACTTC.